Presented here are 8 T cell receptor beta chains from one specimen sequenced in a study of blood T cell repertoires in COVID-19. Produced via immunoSEQ multiplex PCR; TCRdb's table is partial and in-frame only. This sample carries 60,000 or so clones, roughly 93% of them seen once, and the ten largest clones take roughly 1.7%. Material: peripheral blood. The source of these receptors is a human donor in a cohort sampled during active COVID-19.

This chain uses TRBV18 with TRBJ1-1, with D hard to call. The CDR3 runs 13 residues. V dropped 2 bases and J dropped 7 bases, with 11 bases sitting between them. Germline CDR1 and CDR2: KGHSH and LQKENI. CDR3 sequence (DNA): TGTGCCAGCTCACCAAAAGAGGGTGGTGAAGCTTTCTTT. Translating gives CASSPKEGGEAFF.

This chain joins TRBV13 and TRBJ2-2; TRBD2 aligns across 11 bases. Per germline, CDR1 PRHDT and CDR2 FYEKMQ (reference sequence). J gave up 4 bases and V 5 bases, and 6 bases lay outside the gene matches. The CDR3 length is 16 residues. CDR3 loop: CASSETSGKGTGELFF. CDR3 nucleotide sequence: TGTGCCAGCAGCGAGACTAGCGGGAAGGGCACCGGGGAGCTGTTTTTT.

J is TRBJ1-2 and V is TRBV18; D gene unclear. V lost 1 base and J lost 4, with 19 bases in between. Germline V gene sequence: CDR1 KGHSH, CDR2 LQKENI. This CDR3 contains 17 residues. The CDR3 is CASSPLYDRNYLYGYTF. CDR3 in DNA: TGTGCCAGCTCACCACTATATGACCGGAACTATCTCTATGGCTACACCTTC.

The genes are TRBV4-2 and TRBJ1-1; the match to TRBD1 covers 7 bases. Per germline, CDR1 LGHNA and CDR2 YNFKEQ. V was pared by 6 bases and J by 5 bases, with 12 bases of the junction left unmatched. The CDR3 runs to 15 residues. The CDR3 region has the DNA TGTGCCAGCAGTCTTTCTCAGGGGGAGGATACTGAAGCTTTCTTT. This codes for CASSLSQGEDTEAFF.

V usage is TRBV5-5 and J usage is TRBJ1-4; 8 bases agree with TRBD1. CDR3 size: 16 residues. The V gene's germline CDR1 is SGHKS and CDR2 YYEKEE (reference sequence). The J segment lost 7 bases and the V segment lost 0 bases, leaving 8 bases of the junction unmatched. Written as DNA, the CDR3 is TGTGCCAGCAGCTTGGCCCGGTCAGGGGGCGGTGAAAAACTGTTTTTT. This gives the protein CASSLARSGGGEKLFF.

This chain uses TRBV28 with TRBJ2-7; 9 bases match TRBD2. J lost 0 bases, V lost 6 bases, and 15 bases had no gene match. The CDR3 spans 18 residues. Germline lookup yields CDR1 MDHEN and CDR2 SYDVKM. For the CDR3, the DNA is TGTGCCAGCAGCGCCGAGACTAGCGGACGAACCCTCTCCTACGAGCAGTACTTC. It is translated as CASSAETSGRTLSYEQYF. Full variable domain (missing parts from reference TRBV28 and TRBJ2-7): DVKVTQSSRYLVKRTGEKVFLECVQDMDHENMFWYRQDPGLGLRLIYFSYDVKMKEKGDIPEGYSVSREKKERFSLILESASTNQTSMYLCASSAETSGRTLSYEQYFGPGTRLTVT.

This clone was found a few times. This chain's CDR3 is CASYPNKFKGRVGTDTQYF. CDR3 bases: TGTGCCAGCTATCCCAATAAGTTCAAGGGCAGGGTGGGCACAGATACGCAGTATTTT. The chain links TRBV4-2 to TRBJ2-3; the D gene is possibly TRBD1 (5 bases). Trimming took 8 bases from V and 1 from J, leaving 28 bases between them. CDR1 LGHNA and CDR2 YNFKEQ come from the germline V gene. The CDR3 loop spans 19 amino acids.

The chain couples TRBV7-8 to TRBJ2-2; TRBD2 might be the D (5 bases). In germline, CDR1 is SGHVS, CDR2 FQNEAQ. This CDR3 contains 13 residues. V lost 4 bases and J 5 bases, leaving 8 bases between the germline ends. The CDR3 nucleotides read TGTGCCAGCAGCTCCCGGGGAACCGGGGAGCTGTTTTTT. Its translation is CASSSRGTGELFF. The full variable domain, its missing parts supplied by reference TRBV7-8 and TRBJ2-2, is GAGVSQSPRYKVAKRGQDVALRCDPISGHVSLFWYQQALGQGPEFLTYFQNEAQLDKSGLPSDRFFAERPEGSVSTLKIQRTQQEDSAVYLCASSSRGTGELFFGEGSRLTVL.